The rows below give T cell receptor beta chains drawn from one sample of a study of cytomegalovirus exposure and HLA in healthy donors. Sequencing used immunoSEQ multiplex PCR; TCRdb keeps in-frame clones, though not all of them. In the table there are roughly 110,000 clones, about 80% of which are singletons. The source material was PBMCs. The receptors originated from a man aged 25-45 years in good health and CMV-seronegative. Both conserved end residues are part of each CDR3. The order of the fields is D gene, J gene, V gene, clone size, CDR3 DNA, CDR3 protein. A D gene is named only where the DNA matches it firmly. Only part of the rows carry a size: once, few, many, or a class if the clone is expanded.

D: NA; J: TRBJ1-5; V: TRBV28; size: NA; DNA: TGTGCCAGCAGTCTGCCGACACAGCCCCAGCATTTT; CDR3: CASSLPTQPQHF
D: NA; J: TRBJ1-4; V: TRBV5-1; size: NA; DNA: TGCGCCAGCAGCTTGGGGACAGCAACTAATGAAAAACTGTTTTTT; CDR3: CASSLGTATNEKLFF
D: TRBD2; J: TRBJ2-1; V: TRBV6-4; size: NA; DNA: TGTGCCAGCAGTGACTCGACTAGCGGGAGCAATGAGCAGTTCTTC; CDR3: CASSDSTSGSNEQFF
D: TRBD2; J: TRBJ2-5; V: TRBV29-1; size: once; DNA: TGCAGCGTTGGAGCGGGAGCGGGGCAAGAGACCCAGTACTTC; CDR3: CSVGAGAGQETQYF
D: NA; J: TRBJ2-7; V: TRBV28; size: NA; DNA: TGTGCCAGCAGTTTGGGCGGTGGAACAGGGTGGTCCTACGAGCAGTACTTC; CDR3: CASSLGGGTGWSYEQYF
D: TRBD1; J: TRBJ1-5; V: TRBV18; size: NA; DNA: TGTGCCAGCTCACCTGGTCAGGGGGTGGGCAATCAGCCCCAGCATTTT; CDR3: CASSPGQGVGNQPQHF
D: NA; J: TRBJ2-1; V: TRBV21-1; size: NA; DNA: TGTGCCAGCAGAAGGGGGGGTGAGCAGTTCTTC; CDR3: CASRRGGEQFF
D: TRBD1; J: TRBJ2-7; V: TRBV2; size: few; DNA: TGTGCCAGCAGTGATTGGGACAGGGGGTCGGTTGAGCAGTACTTC; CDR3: CASSDWDRGSVEQYF
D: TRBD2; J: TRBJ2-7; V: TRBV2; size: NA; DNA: TGTGCCAGCCTGGGGGGAGGGGTGGTTGGCGAGCAGTACTTC; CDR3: CASLGGGVVGEQYF
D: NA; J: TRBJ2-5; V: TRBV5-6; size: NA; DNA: TGTGCCAGCAGCGACATATTCCAAGAGACCCAGTACTTC; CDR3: CASSDIFQETQYF
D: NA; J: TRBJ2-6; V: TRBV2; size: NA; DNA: TGTGCCAGCAGTTACAGGTCGCAAGGGGCCAACGTCCTGACTTTC; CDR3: CASSYRSQGANVLTF
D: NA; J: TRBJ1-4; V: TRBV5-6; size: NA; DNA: TGTGCCAGCAGCCGCTGGGAGACGGCGGACTTTCGAAAACTGTTTTTT; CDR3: CASSRWETADFRKLFF
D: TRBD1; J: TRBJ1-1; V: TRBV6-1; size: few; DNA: TGTGCCAGCAGTCAAAGACAGGGGGGGAACACTGAAGCTTTCTTT; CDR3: CASSQRQGGNTEAFF
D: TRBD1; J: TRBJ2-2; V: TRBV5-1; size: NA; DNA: TGCGCCAGCAGCTCACCGGGACAGGGGGTCACCGGGGAGCTGTTTTTT; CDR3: CASSSPGQGVTGELFF